This T cell receptor beta chain was found in a study of blood T cell repertoires in COVID-19. Authors' methods: Reference gene primer amplification gave nucleated cell count estimates. TCRdb keeps only in-frame clones here, not all; method: immunoSEQ multiplex PCR. V and J calls and clone size come straight from that table; D and trimming were deduced from the DNA. This table holds roughly 200,000 clones, roughly 77% found once. The CDR3 length is 19 residues. In germline, CDR1 is LGHDT, CDR2 YNNKEL (reference sequence). V shed 3 bases and J 1 base; nucleotides not matched to a gene: 14. Material: peripheral blood. The origin of this receptor is a woman in her thirties or forties with COVID-19, enrolled during active disease. The chain employs TRBV3-1 (or the pseudogene TRBV3-2) and TRBJ2-4; the match to TRBD2 covers 8 bases. The chain's CDR3 is CASSHSIGWGLGAKNIQYF. CDR3 nucleotide sequence: TGTGCCAGCAGCCACTCCATCGGGTGGGGACTAGGGGCCAAAAACATTCAGTACTTC.